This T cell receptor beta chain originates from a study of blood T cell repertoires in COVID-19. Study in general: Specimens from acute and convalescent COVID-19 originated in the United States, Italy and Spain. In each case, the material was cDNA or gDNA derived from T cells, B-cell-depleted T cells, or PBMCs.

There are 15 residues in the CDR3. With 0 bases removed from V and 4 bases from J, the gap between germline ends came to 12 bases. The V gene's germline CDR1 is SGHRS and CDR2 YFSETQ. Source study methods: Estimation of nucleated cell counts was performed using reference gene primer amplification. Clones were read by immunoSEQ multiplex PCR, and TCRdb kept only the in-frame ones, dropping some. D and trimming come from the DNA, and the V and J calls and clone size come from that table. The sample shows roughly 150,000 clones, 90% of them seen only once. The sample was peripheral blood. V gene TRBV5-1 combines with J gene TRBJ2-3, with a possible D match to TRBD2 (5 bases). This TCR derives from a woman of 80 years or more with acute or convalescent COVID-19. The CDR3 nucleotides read TGCGCCAGCAGCTTGGTTGTAGGAGGTCCAGATACGCAGTATTTT. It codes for CASSLVVGGPDTQYF.